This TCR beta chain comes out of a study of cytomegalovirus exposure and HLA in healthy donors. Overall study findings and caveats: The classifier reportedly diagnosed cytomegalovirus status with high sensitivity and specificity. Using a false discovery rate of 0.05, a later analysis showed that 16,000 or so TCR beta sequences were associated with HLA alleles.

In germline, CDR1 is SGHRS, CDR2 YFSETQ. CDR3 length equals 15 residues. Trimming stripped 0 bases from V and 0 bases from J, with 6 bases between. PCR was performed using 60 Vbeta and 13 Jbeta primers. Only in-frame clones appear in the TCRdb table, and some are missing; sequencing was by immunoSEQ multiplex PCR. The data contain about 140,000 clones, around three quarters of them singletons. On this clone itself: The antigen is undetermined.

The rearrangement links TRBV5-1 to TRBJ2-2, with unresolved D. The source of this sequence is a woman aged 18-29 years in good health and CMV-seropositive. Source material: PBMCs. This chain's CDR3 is CASSLVSTNTGELFF. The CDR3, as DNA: TGCGCCAGCAGCTTGGTCAGTACGAACACCGGGGAGCTGTTTTTT.